Below are 9 T cell receptor beta chains sequenced from a single sample in a study of T cells after yellow fever vaccination. TCRdb analysed the 5' RACE reads with MiXCR anew, one entry per CDR3 protein. The sample records more than 110,000 distinct CDR3 sequences, just over 6.5% being singletons. Sample: CD4+ T cells sorted from PBMCs, taken 10 days after the yellow fever booster vaccination. These receptors all stem from a young man who received the YFV17D yellow fever vaccine.

Ten or more counts support this clonotype. This chain links TRBV10-2 with TRBJ1-4, with 7 bases that match TRBD1. CDR1 is WSHSY, CDR2 SAAADI, per germline. With V trimmed by 6 bases and J by 10 bases, 8 bases remained unmatched. The length of the CDR3 is 13 residues. CDR3 sequence (DNA): TGCGCCAGCAGCCCTGGACAGGTCGGAAAACTGTTTTTT. It specifies CASSPGQVGKLFF.

This clonotype was seen repeatedly, ten times or more. CDR3 bases: TGTGCCAGCACCACCGTAGGGGGGAATGGTCAGCCCCAGCATTTT. Protein product: CASTTVGGNGQPQHF. J is TRBJ1-5 and V is TRBV6-1; tentative D call: TRBD1 (6 bases). The V gene lost 7 bases and the J gene lost 6 bases, with 19 bases spanning the gap. CDR1 and CDR2 from the germline V gene are MNHNS and SASEGT. The CDR3 is 15 residues long.

This clonotype was seen many times. The chain has TRBV5-1 and TRBJ2-5, with 8 bases matching TRBD2. The V gene end was trimmed by 6 bases and the J gene end by 4 bases; junction bases not matched to a gene: 14. The CDR3 covers 16 residues. Germline CDR1 is SGHRS and CDR2 is YFSETQ. The DNA of the CDR3 is TGCGCCAGCACCCTCTTCGCGGGAGGTCCAAGAGAGACCCAGTACTTC. It translates to CASTLFAGGPRETQYF.

This clonotype showed up many times. The gene calls are TRBV4-3 and TRBJ2-3, with 11 bases identical to TRBD2. V gave up 1 base and J gave up 2 bases; unmatched junction bases: 5. The V gene's germline CDR1 is LGHNA and CDR2 YSLEER. The CDR3 spans 17 residues. DNA of the CDR3: TGCGCCAGCAGCCAAGCCAGACTAGCGGGAAACACAGATACGCAGTATTTT. Encoded protein: CASSQARLAGNTDTQYF.

The chain uses TRBV7-8 and TRBJ1-1; a weak D match, TRBD1 (5 bases). Per the germline V gene, CDR1 is SGHVS and CDR2 is FQNEAQ. The CDR3 has 16 amino acids. Trimming stripped 5 bases from V and 0 bases from J, with 16 bases between. CDR3 sequence: CASSRGSSLMNTEAFF. The CDR3 coding sequence is TGTGCCAGCAGCAGGGGATCATCACTGATGAACACTGAAGCTTTCTTT. The full variable domain, completed using reference TRBV7-8 and TRBJ1-1, is GAGVSQSPRYKVAKRGQDVALRCDPISGHVSLFWYQQALGQGPEFLTYFQNEAQLDKSGLPSDRFFAERPEGSVSTLKIQRTQQEDSAVYLCASSRGSSLMNTEAFFGQGTRLTVV.

In its sample, this clonotype was seen many times. The chain has TRBV20-1 and TRBJ2-7; no firm D call. CDR1 and CDR2 from the germline V gene are DFQATT and SNEGSKA (reference sequence). The CDR3 loop spans 11 amino acids. With 4 bases removed from V and 10 bases from J, the gap between germline ends came to 14 bases. The CDR3 DNA reads TGCAGTGCTACAATTCTACGAGAACAGTACTTC. Translation: CSATILREQYF.

Regarding this clonotype: It is unclear where the CDR3 begins or ends on the DNA, so no DNA is shown, and the CDR3 is as TCRdb lists it. The V and J genes are TRBV7-2 and TRBJ2-7; TRBD1 reflects the table's D call only, with no check against the DNA. Germline V gene data show CDR1 as SGHTA and CDR2 as FQGNSA. The CDR3 has 16 amino acids, counting both end residues. The CDR3 spells CASSLQRSGRAGEQYF.

This clonotype came up many times. The chain links TRBV12-3 or TRBV12-4 to TRBJ2-1, with a possible D match to TRBD1 (5 bases). Trimming stripped 2 bases from V and 9 bases from J, with 8 bases between. The CDR3 spans 12 residues. CDR3 sequence: CASSLWGTEQFF. CDR3 DNA sequence: TGTGCCAGCAGTTTATGGGGCACTGAGCAGTTCTTC.

This clonotype appeared many times. The rearrangement joins TRBV18 to TRBJ2-7; 8 bases fit TRBD1. Germline V lookup: CDR1 KGHSH, CDR2 LQKENI. Trimming removed 3 bases from V and 6 bases from J; junction bases left unmatched: 10. The CDR3 sequence is 15 residues long. This CDR3 reads CASSPRTDRASEQYF. In nucleotides, the CDR3 is TGTGCCAGCTCACCCAGGACGGACAGGGCCTCCGAGCAGTACTTC. The full variable domain, its missing parts supplied by reference TRBV18 and TRBJ2-7, is NAGVMQNPRHLVRRRGQEARLRCSPMKGHSHVYWYRQLPEEGLKFMVYLQKENIIDESGMPKERFSAEFPKEGPSILRIQQVVRGDSAAYFCASSPRTDRASEQYFGPGTRLTVT.